The sequence of this T cell receptor (beta chain) was determined in a study of shared clonotypes between healthy human individuals. Study results and caveats: Though the depth was large, rarefaction showed that sorted-subset sequencing was incomplete.

Generated by immunoSEQ multiplex PCR, the TCRdb table keeps only in-frame clones and is missing some. The sample lists around 1.1 million clones, around 78% seen once, with 0.5% to 0.65% in the top ten. Worth noting for this clone: Its antigen is unidentified.

The germline CDR1 and CDR2 sequences are MDHEN and SYDVKM. V lost 9 bases to trimming and J lost 1 base; unmatched junction nucleotides: 8. The CDR3 extends over 15 amino acids. This chain joins TRBV28 and TRBJ2-3; 9 bases match TRBD2. This clonotype was sampled from a man in his late teens or twenties in good health. Some clones in this sample may be carry-over from other donors' samples. Sequencing input: memory CD4+ T cells from PBMCs. Subset given: CD45RA-negative fraction. CDR3 DNA: TGTGCCAGTCCGCCGGCGGGAGGGGGCACAGATACGCAGTATTTT. Translation: CASPPAGGGTDTQYF.